Each of the 27 T cell receptor beta chains below was sequenced from the same sample in a study of T cells in Graves' hyperthyroidism and ophthalmopathy. Researchers took RNA transcripts and amplified the TCR beta CDR3 regions from them. Researchers ran a first-round RT-PCR on the TCR CDR3 using the HTBI primer set. Each CDR3 protein is one row after TCRdb ran MiXCR on the multiplex PCR reads. The profile covers more than 300,000 distinct CDR3 sequences, with less than 20% appearing a single time and less than 45% taken by the ten largest. Sequenced input: blood. The receptors come from a man between 18 and 29 years old with Graves' ophthalmopathy.

This clonotype was picked up many times. V usage is TRBV12-5 and J usage is TRBJ2-1; 8 positions agree with TRBD2. With V trimmed by 2 bases and J by 0 bases, 6 bases remained unmatched. CDR1 LGHNT and CDR2 FRNRAP come from the germline V gene. The CDR3 runs 17 residues. The CDR3 DNA reads as TGTGCTAGTGGTTTGACATTAGCGGGGAGCTCCTACAATGAGCAGTTCTTC. Translating gives CASGLTLAGSSYNEQFF.

The sample holds a few counts of this clonotype. The chain links TRBV20-1 to TRBJ1-1; D ambiguous. The CDR3 covers 15 residues. Deletions cut 0 bases from V and 1 base from J, with 12 bases between. Germline V CDR1 and CDR2: DFQATT, SNEGSKA (reference sequence). This chain's CDR3 is CSARDPWSTNTEAFF. In DNA form, the CDR3 reads TGCAGTGCTAGAGATCCGTGGTCCACGAACACTGAAGCTTTCTTT.

This clonotype was observed a few times. The chain recombines TRBV3-1 with TRBJ1-6; weak D call: TRBD1 (5 bases). Trimming stripped 3 bases from V and 3 bases from J, with 9 bases between. Germline CDR1 and CDR2: LGHDT and YNNKEL (reference sequence). This CDR3 has 15 residues. This CDR3 is CASSQTESYNSPLHF. CDR3 DNA: TGTGCCAGCAGCCAGACAGAGAGCTATAATTCACCCCTCCACTTT.

This clonotype has ten or more counts. The chain recombines TRBV7-2 with TRBJ2-1; 7 nucleotides agree with TRBD2. Per germline, CDR1 SGHTA and CDR2 FQGNSA. V shed 3 bases, J shed 0 bases, and the junction held 5 bases outside the gene matches. This CDR3 contains 16 residues. The CDR3 region has the DNA TGTGCCAGCAGCTTGGGAGGGGATCCCTCCTACAATGAGCAGTTCTTC. It encodes CASSLGGDPSYNEQFF.

The chain uses TRBV28 and TRBJ2-5, with D hard to call. Per germline, CDR1 MDHEN and CDR2 SYDVKM. Trimming stripped 2 bases from V and 4 bases from J, with 14 bases between. The CDR3 covers 15 residues. This CDR3 is CASSLREYPIETQYF. Written as DNA, the CDR3 is TGTGCCAGCAGTTTACGCGAGTACCCGATAGAGACCCAGTACTTC. Together with reference TRBV28 and TRBJ2-5, the CDR3 gives the full variable domain: DVKVTQSSRYLVKRTGEKVFLECVQDMDHENMFWYRQDPGLGLRLIYFSYDVKMKEKGDIPEGYSVSREKKERFSLILESASTNQTSMYLCASSLREYPIETQYFGPGTRLLVL.

This clonotype was counted ten times or more. The CDR3 here is CSLRSGGREQFF. Here the CDR3 DNA reads TGCAGTCTGCGGAGCGGGGGCCGCGAGCAGTTCTTC. The chain links TRBV20-1 to TRBJ2-1; 8 nucleotides match TRBD2. Germline V gene sequence: CDR1 DFQATT, CDR2 SNEGSKA (reference sequence). J lost 10 bases, V lost 8 bases, and 10 bases had no gene match. The CDR3 extends over 12 amino acids.

This clonotype showed up many times. V and J are TRBV5-1 and TRBJ1-4; maybe TRBD1 (5 bases). Trimming stripped 1 base from V and 1 base from J, with 5 bases between. CDR3 size: 14 residues. Per germline, CDR1 SGHRS and CDR2 YFSETQ. The CDR3 here is CASSLQGTNEKLFF. The CDR3 bases are TGCGCCAGCAGCTTGCAGGGAACTAATGAAAAACTGTTTTTT.

V is TRBV5-1 and J is TRBJ2-2; TRBD1 agrees at 10 bases. The length of the CDR3 is 17 residues. The V gene's germline CDR1 is SGHRS and CDR2 YFSETQ. Germline trimming cut 0 bases from V and 4 bases from J; bases unmatched to any gene: 6. Written as DNA, the CDR3 is TGCGCCAGCAGCTTGGCCGGGACAGGGGTCTTCACCGGGGAGCTGTTTTTT. Translating gives CASSLAGTGVFTGELFF.

This chain links TRBV6-1 with TRBJ2-2, with 8 bases matching TRBD2. CDR1 and CDR2 from the germline V gene are MNHNS and SASEGT. The CDR3 is made up of 15 amino acids. The ends lost 5 bases at V and 2 bases at J; junction bases unmatched: 4. CDR3 sequence: CASSRSGDNTGELFF. CDR3 DNA sequence: TGTGCCAGCAGTCGTAGCGGGGATAACACCGGGGAGCTGTTTTTT.

The chain combines TRBV20-1 with TRBJ2-3; 11 bases agree with TRBD2. V lost 6 bases, J lost 2 bases, and 4 bases stayed unmatched. From germline, CDR1 is DFQATT and CDR2 SNEGSKA (reference sequence). The CDR3 consists of 14 residues. CDR3 sequence: CSATLAGATDTQYF. CDR3 nucleotides: TGCAGTGCAACACTAGCGGGGGCCACAGATACGCAGTATTTT.

This clonotype was counted only a few times. The V and J genes are TRBV14 and TRBJ2-1, with 8 bases matching TRBD2. This CDR3 has 16 residues. Germline V gives CDR1 SGHDN, CDR2 FVKESK. V was pared by 2 bases and J by 2 bases, with 5 bases of the junction left unmatched. As DNA, the CDR3 is TGTGCCAGCAGCCAACAACCGGGACTAGCCTACAATGAGCAGTTCTTC. It codes for CASSQQPGLAYNEQFF.

The chain joins TRBV2 to TRBJ2-7; D gene uncertain. The CDR3 contains 13 residues. V was pared by 6 bases and J by 0 bases, with 9 bases between. Germline CDR1 and CDR2: SNHLY and FYNNEI. The CDR3 reads CASRRIGSYEQYF. CDR3 coding DNA: TGTGCCAGCAGGCGGATCGGCTCCTACGAGCAGTACTTC.

The chain uses TRBV5-1 and TRBJ2-1; 15 bases are shared with TRBD2. V was pared by 4 bases and J by 8 bases, with 7 bases of the junction left unmatched. The CDR3 is 16 residues long. Germline loops: CDR1 SGHRS, CDR2 YFSETQ. The chain's CDR3 is CASSPGTSGGRDEQFF. The CDR3 DNA sequence: TGCGCCAGCAGCCCCGGGACTAGCGGGGGGAGAGATGAGCAGTTCTTC.

On this clonotype itself: A read error may be the cause here, since a much bigger clone is one base away. The CDR3 sequence: CASRGGNGPQETQYF. The CDR3 bases are TGTGCCAGCAGGGGGGGGAACGGGCCTCAAGAGACCCAGTACTTC. This chain joins TRBV27 and TRBJ2-5, with TRBD2 matching over 7 bases. Looked up from germline, CDR1 is MNHEY and CDR2 is SMNVEV (reference sequence). Losses at the gene ends were 6 bases for V and 2 bases for J; bases not matched to a gene: 9. This CDR3 spans 15 amino acids.

This clonotype has only one observation. This chain connects TRBV19 to TRBJ2-3; 16 nucleotides match TRBD2. The CDR3 has 18 residues. With V trimmed by 4 bases and J by 4 bases, 8 bases remained unmatched. Germline V gene data show CDR1 as LNHDA and CDR2 as SQIVND (reference sequence). The CDR3 reads CASSTGTSGGVDSDTQYF. The CDR3 region has the DNA TGTGCCAGTAGTACCGGGACTAGCGGGGGGGTTGATTCAGATACGCAGTATTTT.

The V call is TRBV11-2, the J call TRBJ1-3; D gene uncertain. V lost 2 bases to trimming and J lost 3 bases, with 8 bases between them. There are 14 residues in the CDR3. Germline assignment: CDR1 SGHAT and CDR2 FQNNGV. The CDR3 region has the DNA TGTGCCAGCAGCTTAACGGCGGATGGAAACACCATATATTTT. This sequence encodes CASSLTADGNTIYF.

In its sample, this clonotype was seen many times. The chain joins TRBV9 to TRBJ1-5; D is ambiguous. Looked up from germline, CDR1 is SGDLS and CDR2 is YYNGEE. Trimming cost V 4 bases and J 3 bases, with 14 bases left between them. The CDR3 extends over 15 amino acids. As DNA, the CDR3 is TGTGCCAGCAGCCCCGAAGGGCAGCCCAATCAGCCCCAGCATTTT. Protein sequence: CASSPEGQPNQPQHF. Supplemented by reference TRBV9 and TRBJ1-5, the full variable domain reads DSGVTQTPKHLITATGQRVTLRCSPRSGDLSVYWYQQSLDQGLQFLIQYYNGEERAKGNILERFSAQQFPDLHSELNLSSLELGDSALYFCASSPEGQPNQPQHFGDGTRLSIL.

This clonotype was picked up many times. The V gene is TRBV10-3, the J gene TRBJ2-1, with 7 bases aligning to TRBD1. Trimming at V came to 3 bases and at J to 6 bases, leaving 11 bases not matched to a gene. CDR3 length: 16 residues. The V gene's germline CDR1 is ENHRY and CDR2 SYGVKD. CDR3 nucleotides: TGTGCCATCAGTGATTTCGACAGGGCGCTCGTCAATGAGCAGTTCTTC. It yields the protein CAISDFDRALVNEQFF.

The table lists this clonotype with a few counts. This chain connects TRBV3-1 to TRBJ2-2, with D unresolved. V was clipped by 4 bases and J by 1 base, with 7 bases between them. The CDR3 covers 14 residues. From germline, CDR1 is LGHDT and CDR2 YNNKEL (reference sequence). Written as DNA, the CDR3 is TGTGCCAGCAGCCCGCTTGGGAACACCGGGGAGCTGTTTTTT. This codes for CASSPLGNTGELFF.

At least ten counts were recorded for this clonotype. The chain combines TRBV3-1 with TRBJ2-3; 12 bases line up with TRBD2. Germline values: CDR1 LGHDT, CDR2 YNNKEL (reference sequence). The CDR3 is made up of 17 amino acids. Germline trimming cut 2 bases from V and 0 bases from J; bases unmatched to any gene: 3. CDR3 amino acids: CASSQSGLAGSTDTQYF. The CDR3 region has the DNA TGTGCCAGCAGCCAATCCGGACTAGCGGGAAGCACAGATACGCAGTATTTT.

This clonotype was detected ten times or more. The chain has TRBV7-8 and TRBJ2-7, with D possibly matching TRBD2 (6 bases). V was shortened by 5 bases and J by 0 bases, with 11 bases between the two germline ends. This CDR3 region has 14 residues. Per the germline V gene, CDR1 is SGHVS and CDR2 is FQNEAQ. The CDR3 spells CASSPGLPSYEQYF. For the CDR3, the DNA is TGTGCCAGCAGCCCGGGACTTCCCTCCTACGAGCAGTACTTC.

This clonotype has just a few counts. This rearrangement joins TRBV5-8 to TRBJ1-6; no definite D call. V lost 6 bases to trimming and J lost 6 bases, with 10 bases between them. This CDR3 spans 13 amino acids. CDR1 is SGHTS and CDR2 is YDEGEE in the germline V gene. DNA for the CDR3: TGTGCCAGCAAGCGATCGGGTAATTCACCCCTCCACTTT. Amino acid sequence: CASKRSGNSPLHF.

This clonotype was seen a handful of times. The chain couples TRBV5-6 to TRBJ1-6; D gene ambiguous. In germline, CDR1 is SGHDT, CDR2 YYEEEE. This CDR3 contains 9 residues. V shed 7 bases and J shed 9 bases, with 2 bases lying between them. The chain's CDR3 is CASSSPLHF. The CDR3 region has the DNA TGTGCCAGCTCTTCACCCCTCCACTTT.

This clonotype was counted many times. The chain combines TRBV28 with TRBJ2-1; 9 bases are shared with TRBD2. V dropped 3 bases and J dropped 1; count of bases not matched to a gene: 4. Germline-derived CDR1 and CDR2 are MDHEN and SYDVKM. The CDR3 sequence is 16 residues long. This CDR3 is CASSFGGGGSYNEQFF. CDR3 nucleotides: TGTGCCAGCAGTTTCGGCGGGGGGGGATCCTACAATGAGCAGTTCTTC.

This rearrangement joins TRBV29-1 to TRBJ2-7, with TRBD1 as a possible D gene (6 bases). CDR1 and CDR2 (germline): SQVTM, ANQGSEA. The CDR3 has 13 amino acids. V was cut by 6 bases and J by 2 bases, with 14 bases left in between. Here the CDR3 reads CSVVQGLTYEQYF. CDR3 DNA: TGCAGCGTGGTACAGGGCCTCACCTACGAGCAGTACTTC.

This clonotype came up many times. The gene calls are TRBV5-1 and TRBJ1-1; TRBD1 might be the D (5 bases). CDR1 is SGHRS, CDR2 YFSETQ, per germline. Trimming took off 0 bases at V and 4 bases at J, with 10 bases between the two ends. The CDR3 runs to 14 residues. The CDR3 region is CASSLDWGTTEAFF. In nucleotides, the CDR3 is TGCGCCAGCAGCTTGGATTGGGGGACCACTGAAGCTTTCTTT.

This clonotype was seen many times. The gene calls are TRBV6-1 and TRBJ2-3; D perhaps matches TRBD1 (5 bases). V lost 2 bases and J 6 bases, leaving 9 bases between the germline ends. This CDR3 has 13 residues. Germline V gene lookup returns CDR1 MNHNS and CDR2 SASEGT. The CDR3 spells CASSELGRDTQYF. The CDR3 nucleotides read TGTGCCAGCAGTGAACTGGGGCGGGATACGCAGTATTTT.